In this sample, the clone carrying this TCR beta chain turned up many times. The antigen is not known. The data were obtained in a study of neurological immune-mediated disorders. 5'RACE with 10-nucleotide random UMIs generated the cDNA. TCRdb fed the 5' RACE reads into MiXCR, producing one record per CDR3 protein. The table lists tens of thousands of distinct CDR3 sequences, less than 5.5% of them singletons, with 6.9% in the top ten. Germline CDR1 reads ENHRY; CDR2 reads SYGVKD. The CDR3 contains 15 residues. Trimming removed 6 bases from V and 5 bases from J; junction bases left unmatched: 11. Study outcomes and limitations: One related-CDR3 cluster, identified by phylogenetic grouping, held the repertoires of 18 of 34 multiple sclerosis patients and was a possible signature.

This chain joins TRBV10-3 and TRBJ1-2; 8 bases map to TRBD1. The clonotype was recovered from a man under 40 with multiple sclerosis. The source material was PBMCs. Here the CDR3 reads CAIRGQAYQDYGYTF. CDR3 DNA sequence: TGTGCCATCAGGGGACAGGCCTACCAAGATTATGGCTACACCTTC.